What follows describes a single T cell receptor (beta chain). Other DNA sequences in this sample translate to the same CDR3. The source of the sample is a study of sequential checkpoint blockade in melanoma. Background on the study: Patients were randomized 1:1 to nivolumab-then-ipilimumab or ipilimumab-then-nivolumab first-line. After both sequences, patients received maintenance nivolumab.

Method: immunoSEQ multiplex PCR; TCRdb's copy keeps in-frame clones and lacks some. The repertoire has 30,000 or so clones, less than 90% of them found once; the top ten carry 20% to 25%. Treatment specified: randomized to nivolumab then ipilimumab (arm A) or the reverse (arm B). Sorted cells were live CD3+CD8+, lacking CD19 and CD56, from PBMCs. The germline V gene encodes CDR1 MNHEY and CDR2 SMNVEV (reference sequence). Trimming removed 6 bases from V and 4 bases from J, with 10 bases in between. This CDR3 has 12 amino acids. This TCR was recovered from a human donor with melanoma. The sample here was CD8+ T cells sorted from blood (inferred from file names), taken from a patient given nivolumab and ipilimumab in sequence. This chain uses TRBV27 with TRBJ2-7; perhaps TRBD1 as D (6 bases). The CDR3 DNA reads TGTGCCAGCAGCTCGACAGGATACGAGCAGTACTTC. It translates to CASSSTGYEQYF.